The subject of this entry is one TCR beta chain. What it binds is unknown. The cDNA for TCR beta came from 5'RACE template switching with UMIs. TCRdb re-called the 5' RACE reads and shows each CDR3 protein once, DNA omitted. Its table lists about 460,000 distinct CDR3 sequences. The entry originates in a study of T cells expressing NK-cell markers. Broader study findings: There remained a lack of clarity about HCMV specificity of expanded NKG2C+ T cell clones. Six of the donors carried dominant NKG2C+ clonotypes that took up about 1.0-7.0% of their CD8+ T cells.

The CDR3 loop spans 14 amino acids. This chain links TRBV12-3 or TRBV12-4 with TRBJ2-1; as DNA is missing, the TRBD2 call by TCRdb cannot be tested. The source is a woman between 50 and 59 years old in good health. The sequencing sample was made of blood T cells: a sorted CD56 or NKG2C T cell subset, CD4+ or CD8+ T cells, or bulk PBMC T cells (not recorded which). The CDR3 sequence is CASSFPLLADEQFF.